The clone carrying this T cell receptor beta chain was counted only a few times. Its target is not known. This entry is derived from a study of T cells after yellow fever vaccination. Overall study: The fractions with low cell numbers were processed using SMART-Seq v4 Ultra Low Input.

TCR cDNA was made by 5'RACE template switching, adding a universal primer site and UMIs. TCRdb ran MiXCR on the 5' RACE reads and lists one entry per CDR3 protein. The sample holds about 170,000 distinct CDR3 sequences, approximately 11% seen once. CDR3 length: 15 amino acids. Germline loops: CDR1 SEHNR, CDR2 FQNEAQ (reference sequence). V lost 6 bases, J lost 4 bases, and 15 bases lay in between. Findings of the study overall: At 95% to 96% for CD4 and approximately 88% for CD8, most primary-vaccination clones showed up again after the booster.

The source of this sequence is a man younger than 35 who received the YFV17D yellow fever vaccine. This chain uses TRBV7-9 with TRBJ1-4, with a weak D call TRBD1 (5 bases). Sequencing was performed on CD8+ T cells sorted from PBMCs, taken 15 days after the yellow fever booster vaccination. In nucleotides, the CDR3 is TGTGCCAGCAGACCCCGAGACAGTTATAATGAAAAACTGTTTTTT. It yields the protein CASRPRDSYNEKLFF. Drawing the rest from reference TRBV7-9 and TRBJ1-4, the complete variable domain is DTGVSQNPRHKITKRGQNVTFRCDPISEHNRLYWYRQTLGQGPEFLTYFQNEAQLEKSRLLSDRFSAERPKGSFSTLEIQRTEQGDSAMYLCASRPRDSYNEKLFFGSGTQLSVL.